The source of this TCR beta chain is a study of cytomegalovirus exposure and HLA in healthy donors. Study-level background: Around 180 million T cells yielded roughly 100 million unique TCR beta sequences, as an earlier analysis found. From donors who were HLA-typed, an early data release held 80 million to 85 million unique TCRs. Broader study findings: Presence/absence analysis assumed near-uniform sequencing depth across donors.

Amplification used 60 Vbeta primers and 13 Jbeta primers. Original processing notes: Among the unique TCR beta chains that a later analysis counted, 75 million to 85 million in all, about 11 million were shared. TCRdb's table, derived via immunoSEQ multiplex PCR, lists solely in-frame clones and lacks some. V and J calls plus clone size are reproduced from that table; the DNA served to infer D and trimming. The repertoire holds 160,000 or so clones, with approximately 80% as singletons. Comment on this clone: As yet, its antigen is unknown.

The germline V gene encodes CDR1 SGHAT and CDR2 FQNNGV. V was pared by 5 bases and J by 2 bases, with 6 bases between. This CDR3 is 12 amino acids long. The chain links TRBV11-2 to TRBJ2-5; D gene ambiguous. Sequenced: PBMCs. This clonotype originated in a man aged 35 to 55 in good health and CMV-seronegative. This CDR3 reads CASSVLQETQYF. CDR3 nucleotide sequence: TGTGCCAGCAGCGTACTACAAGAGACCCAGTACTTC.